This TCR beta chain is drawn from a study of post-analysis software for immune sequencing data. Across the whole study: Some patients lacked subtype; others had relapsing-remitting, secondary progressive or progressive-relapsing disease.

This clonotype has just a few counts. Its target is not known. Unique molecular identifiers were carried by the TCR beta cDNA libraries. T cells numbering 1 to 10 million yielded around 500,000 cDNA molecules. TCRdb reprocessed the PCR reads with MiXCR, giving one entry per CDR3 protein. The sample lists about 540,000 distinct CDR3 sequences, under 40% seen once, with approximately 6% in the top ten. The CDR3 runs to 11 residues. Per germline, CDR1 MNHNY and CDR2 SVGAGI (reference sequence). Trimming stripped 6 bases from V and 14 bases from J, with 14 bases between. The study, taken as a whole, reports: Patients with multiple sclerosis recorded significantly lower normalized Chao1 diversity than controls, the study found. Higher frequency in patients than in controls was seen for a handful of TRBV segments, with TRBV5-6, TRBV5-1 and TRBV20-1 among them.

The sample comprised blood. The chain is built from TRBV6-6 and TRBJ2-1, with D tentatively TRBD1 (6 bases). The source is a girl under 18 with multiple sclerosis. CDR3 in amino acids: CASRKQGIKFF. CDR3 DNA: TGTGCCAGCAGGAAACAGGGCATCAAGTTCTTC.